The rows below give T cell receptor beta chains drawn from one sample of a study of cytomegalovirus exposure and HLA in healthy donors. Clones were sequenced by immunoSEQ multiplex PCR, and TCRdb holds only the in-frame ones, with some missing. The table records around 160,000 clones, approximately 78% of them present only once. The sample comprised PBMCs. The receptors originated from a male donor in good health and CMV-seronegative. Both conserved end residues are part of each CDR3. A D gene is named only where the DNA matches it firmly. The size entry is marked missing in some rows and otherwise reads once, few, many or a size class.

size | D | J | V | CDR3 | DNA
- | TRBD2 | TRBJ2-2 | TRBV7-6 | CASSLGLAGGTGELFF | TGTGCCAGCAGCTTAGGACTAGCGGGAGGGACCGGGGAGCTGTTTTTT
- | TRBD2 | TRBJ2-1 | TRBV19 | CASSISLAGGRREQFF | TGTGCCAGTAGTATAAGTTTGGCGGGAGGGCGGCGGGAGCAGTTCTTC
- | - | TRBJ2-1 | TRBV10-2 | CASSVSPGNEQFF | TGCGCCAGCAGTGTGAGCCCGGGGAATGAGCAGTTCTTC
once | - | TRBJ1-2 | TRBV7-2 | CASTLRGRGSNYGYTF | TGTGCCAGCACCCTACGAGGGCGGGGTAGTAACTATGGCTACACCTTC
- | TRBD1 | TRBJ1-6 | TRBV9 | CASSGDSTPKNPSYNSPLHF | TGTGCCAGCAGCGGGGACAGTACGCCCAAAAACCCCTCCTATAATTCACCCCTCCACTTT
once | TRBD1 | TRBJ1-2 | TRBV19 | CASRVEGGWDGYTF | TGTGCCAGTAGGGTTGAAGGGGGCTGGGATGGCTACACCTTC
- | - | TRBJ2-1 | TRBV29-1 | CSVGEIGGEQFF | TGCAGCGTTGGGGAAATAGGGGGTGAGCAGTTCTTC
- | TRBD1 | TRBJ1-2 | TRBV5-1 | CASRRDRGSGYTF | TGCGCCAGCAGACGGGACAGGGGGTCTGGCTACACCTTC
- | TRBD2 | TRBJ2-1 | TRBV11-2 | CASSLASGPYNEQFF | TGTGCCAGCAGCTTAGCTAGCGGGCCCTACAATGAGCAGTTCTTC
- | - | TRBJ2-7 | TRBV5-4 | CASSFGGRTSYEQYF | TGTGCCAGCAGCTTCGGGGGGCGAACCTCCTACGAGCAGTACTTC
- | TRBD1 | TRBJ1-2 | TRBV27 | CASRPGTGIIYGYTF | TGTGCCAGCAGGCCCGGGACAGGGATAATCTATGGCTACACCTTC
- | - | TRBJ1-2 | TRBV6-6 | CASSPRTGPDYGYTF | TGTGCCAGCAGTCCCCGAACAGGACCAGACTATGGCTACACCTTC
- | - | TRBJ2-1 | TRBV6-5 | CASSPTGQGEQFF | TGTGCCAGCAGTCCGACAGGTCAAGGGGAGCAGTTCTTC
- | - | TRBJ2-7 | TRBV5-6 | CASSLNPGYPAEQYF | TGTGCCAGCAGCTTGAATCCAGGTTATCCGGCCGAGCAGTACTTC
- | - | TRBJ2-7 | TRBV7-2 | CASSLEPSSYEQYF | TGTGCCAGCAGCTTAGAACCGAGCTCCTACGAGCAGTACTTC
- | TRBD1 | TRBJ2-7 | TRBV9 | CASSAGQGTYEQYF | TGTGCCAGCAGCGCAGGACAGGGAACCTACGAGCAGTACTTC
- | - | TRBJ1-2 | TRBV6-5 | CASSYDRRDTYGYTF | TGTGCCAGCAGTTACGATCGCCGGGACACCTATGGCTACACCTTC
- | - | TRBJ2-3 | TRBV4-3 | CASSRLDRAYTDTQYF | TGCGCCAGCAGCCGACTAGACAGGGCCTACACAGATACGCAGTATTTT
- | - | TRBJ2-5 | TRBV4-2 | CASSQDRGEQYF | TGTGCCAGCAGCCAAGATCGCGGGGAGCAGTACTTC
- | TRBD2 | TRBJ2-5 | TRBV7-8 | CASSLLAGGLEETQYF | TGTGCCAGCAGCTTACTAGCGGGGGGACTAGAAGAGACCCAGTACTTC
- | TRBD1 | TRBJ1-6 | TRBV27 | CASRDRSGSPLHF | TGTGCCAGCAGGGACAGGTCGGGTTCACCCCTCCACTTT
- | - | TRBJ2-1 | TRBV27 | CASSPTYRDYNEQFF | TGTGCCAGCAGTCCAACGTACCGGGACTACAATGAGCAGTTCTTC
many | - | TRBJ1-3 | TRBV9 | CASSPSYRVSGNTIYF | TGTGCCAGCAGCCCCTCCTACAGGGTATCCGGAAACACCATATATTTT
- | TRBD1 | TRBJ2-1 | TRBV5-4 | CASSPDRENEQFF | TGTGCCAGCAGCCCAGACAGGGAAAATGAGCAGTTCTTC
- | TRBD2 | TRBJ2-3 | TRBV4-2 | CASSHMTSGSTDTQYF | TGTGCCAGCAGCCACATGACTAGCGGGAGCACAGATACGCAGTATTTT
- | TRBD2 | TRBJ2-2 | TRBV4-3 | CASSQTGGRDTGELFF | TGCGCCAGCAGCCAGACAGGCGGGAGGGACACCGGGGAGCTGTTTTTT
once | - | TRBJ2-7 | TRBV11-2 | CASSLGGGSSYEQYF | TGTGCCAGCAGCTTAGGAGGGGGTAGCTCCTACGAGCAGTACTTC
- | - | TRBJ1-6 | TRBV5-6 | CASSITDTFYNSPLHF | TGTGCCAGCAGCATCACCGACACCTTCTATAATTCACCCCTCCACTTT
- | TRBD2 | TRBJ2-1 | TRBV5-6 | CASSSPSGNEQFF | TGTGCCAGCAGCTCACCTAGCGGCAATGAGCAGTTCTTC
few | - | TRBJ2-1 | TRBV20-1 | CSAREREQFF | TGCAGTGCTAGGGAGCGTGAGCAGTTCTTC
- | - | TRBJ1-1 | TRBV4-3 | CASSRVQGEAFF | TGCGCCAGCAGCCGCGTACAGGGTGAAGCTTTCTTT
few | - | TRBJ1-5 | TRBV27 | CASSLIRGGNQPQHF | TGTGCCAGCAGTTTAATACGGGGAGGCAATCAGCCCCAGCATTTT
- | - | TRBJ1-2 | TRBV28 | CASSSPDRYYYGYTF | TGTGCCAGCAGTTCCCCCGACAGATACTACTATGGCTACACCTTC
- | TRBD1 | TRBJ2-1 | TRBV6-6 | CASSDRGGNNEQFF | TGTGCCAGCAGTGACAGGGGAGGTAACAATGAGCAGTTCTTC
few | - | TRBJ2-7 | TRBV6-5 | CASAGAYEQYF | TGTGCCAGCGCAGGGGCCTACGAGCAGTACTTC
- | - | TRBJ2-7 | TRBV7-8 | CASSLRGGDSSYEQYF | TGTGCCAGCAGCTTAAGGGGGGGGGATAGCTCCTACGAGCAGTACTTC
once | TRBD1 | TRBJ2-7 | TRBV9 | CASSVVGQGADEQYF | TGTGCCAGCAGCGTCGTGGGACAGGGGGCCGACGAGCAGTACTTC
- | - | TRBJ1-3 | TRBV9 | CASNVDSSGNTIYF | TGTGCCAGCAACGTCGACAGTTCTGGAAACACCATATATTTT
- | TRBD1 | TRBJ1-6 | TRBV2 | CASRVAGQGLYNSPLHF | TGTGCCAGCAGAGTTGCGGGACAGGGCCTCTATAATTCACCCCTCCACTTT
few | TRBD2 | TRBJ2-5 | TRBV29-1 | CSVGTSGGAGQETQYF | TGCAGCGTTGGGACTAGCGGGGGGGCTGGCCAAGAGACCCAGTACTTC
- | - | TRBJ2-7 | TRBV11-1 | CASSLAPDGSYEQYF | TGTGCCAGCAGCTTAGCGCCGGACGGGAGCTACGAGCAGTACTTC
- | - | TRBJ1-4 | TRBV4-1 | CASSQGSSGEKLFF | TGCGCCAGCAGCCAAGGTTCGTCCGGTGAAAAACTGTTTTTT
- | TRBD1 | TRBJ2-3 | TRBV7-3 | CASSRDSGTDTQYF | TGTGCCAGCAGCCGGGACAGCGGCACAGATACGCAGTATTTT
once | - | TRBJ1-1 | TRBV19 | CASSINAVNTEAFF | TGTGCCAGTAGTATAAACGCAGTGAACACTGAAGCTTTCTTT
- | TRBD1 | TRBJ2-5 | TRBV5-1 | CASSPQLDRAETQYF | TGCGCCAGCAGCCCCCAACTGGACAGGGCAGAGACCCAGTACTTC
- | - | TRBJ1-5 | TRBV6-6 | CASNLRGGGNQPQHF | TGTGCCAGCAATTTACGAGGGGGGGGCAATCAGCCCCAGCATTTT
- | - | TRBJ1-1 | TRBV4-3 | CASSQAGVRGAFF | TGCGCCAGCAGCCAAGCGGGAGTTCGCGGAGCTTTCTTT
- | - | TRBJ1-4 | TRBV7-9 | CASSFLSSTNEKLFF | TGTGCCAGCAGCTTTCTAAGTTCAACTAATGAAAAACTGTTTTTT
- | TRBD2 | TRBJ2-1 | TRBV27 | CASRSGTSGSSSYNEQFF | TGTGCCAGCAGATCCGGGACTAGCGGGTCTAGCTCCTACAATGAGCAGTTCTTC
few | TRBD2 | TRBJ2-1 | TRBV5-4 | CASSPPSGEVNEQFF | TGTGCCAGCAGCCCTCCTAGCGGGGAGGTAAATGAGCAGTTCTTC
- | - | TRBJ1-4 | TRBV28 | CASSFFGDHGKLFF | TGTGCCAGCAGTTTTTTCGGTGATCACGGAAAACTGTTTTTT
- | - | TRBJ2-7 | TRBV18 | CASSPAGPKSGEQYF | TGTGCCAGCTCACCGGCGGGGCCCAAGAGTGGCGAGCAGTACTTC
- | TRBD1 | TRBJ1-5 | TRBV4-2 | CASSQGTGESQPQHF | TGTGCCAGCAGCCAGGGGACAGGGGAGTCTCAGCCCCAGCATTTT
- | - | TRBJ2-7 | TRBV4-1 | CASSQGMPGAYEQYF | TGCGCCAGCAGCCAGGGGATGCCAGGGGCCTACGAGCAGTACTTC
once | TRBD1 | TRBJ2-3 | TRBV27 | CASSTGRDSTRDTQYF | TGTGCCAGCAGTACTGGCCGGGACAGCACCCGAGATACGCAGTATTTT
- | TRBD2 | TRBJ2-2 | TRBV19 | CASSFGGETGELFF | TGTGCCAGTAGTTTTGGGGGGGAAACCGGGGAGCTGTTTTTT
few | - | TRBJ2-5 | TRBV5-6 | CASTPGYQETQYF | TGTGCCAGCACCCCAGGGTACCAAGAGACCCAGTACTTC